This T cell receptor (beta chain) was sequenced during a study of blood T cells in healthy people across ages. Overall study context: Capturing about one barcoded beta molecule per two T cells was achieved by template switching. General study findings and limits: Investigators treated diversity estimates from one million T cells as underestimates.

The germline CDR1 and CDR2 sequences are SQVTM and ANQGSEA. With 6 bases clipped from V and 4 bases from J, the junction kept 6 bases outside the gene matches. The length of the CDR3 is 13 residues. As for this clonotype: Its specificity is not known.

It was with a sample-barcoded 5' primer and a J-beta primer mix that a second PCR of about 6 to 12 cycles was run. Every single cDNA molecule received a tag from a template-switch adaptor with 12 random nucleotides. The study obtained at least 3 million CDR3-containing paired-end reads from every sample. TCRdb analysed the 5' RACE reads with MiXCR anew, one entry per CDR3 protein. The sample yields about 1.5 million distinct CDR3 sequences, 42% seen once. The rearrangement links TRBV29-1 to TRBJ2-3; TRBD2 agrees at 8 bases. The TCR comes from a woman in her late teens or twenties in good health. Sequencing used blood. Here the CDR3 DNA reads TGCAGCGTGGACGGGGGGGCCTCAGATACGCAGTATTTT. This codes for CSVDGGASDTQYF.